This T cell receptor (beta chain) was obtained from a study of a mutant IDH1 vaccine in newly diagnosed glioma. Study details: An approximately 62% male, 37.5% female split and a mean age of approximately 38 years characterized treated patients. Points from the study as a whole: Across multiple MHC alleles, 80% to 95% of patients had vaccine-induced responses.

The time point: baseline, week 1 (first vaccination visit). Specified treatment: pre-vaccination baseline after standard-of-care therapy. This CDR3 spans 16 amino acids. CDR1 and CDR2 from the germline V gene are SGHRS and YFSETQ. Trimming took off 4 bases at V and 5 bases at J, with 21 bases between the two ends. On this clone itself: The antigen remains undetermined.

Profiled with immunoSEQ multiplex PCR; TCRdb holds only in-frame clones, not every one. There are just under 95,000 clones in the sample; around 77% occur only once, and roughly 6.9% lies in the top ten. This receptor was taken from a man aged 40-50 years with glioma. The gene calls are TRBV5-1 and TRBJ1-1; tentatively, D is TRBD1 (5 bases). This material consisted of PBMCs, taken from a glioma patient treated with radiotherapy, temozolomide or both. In DNA form, the CDR3 reads TGCGCCAGCAGCCTTGCCGGGGGTGTCGCAGGAACTGAAGCTTTCTTT. Its protein is CASSLAGGVAGTEAFF.